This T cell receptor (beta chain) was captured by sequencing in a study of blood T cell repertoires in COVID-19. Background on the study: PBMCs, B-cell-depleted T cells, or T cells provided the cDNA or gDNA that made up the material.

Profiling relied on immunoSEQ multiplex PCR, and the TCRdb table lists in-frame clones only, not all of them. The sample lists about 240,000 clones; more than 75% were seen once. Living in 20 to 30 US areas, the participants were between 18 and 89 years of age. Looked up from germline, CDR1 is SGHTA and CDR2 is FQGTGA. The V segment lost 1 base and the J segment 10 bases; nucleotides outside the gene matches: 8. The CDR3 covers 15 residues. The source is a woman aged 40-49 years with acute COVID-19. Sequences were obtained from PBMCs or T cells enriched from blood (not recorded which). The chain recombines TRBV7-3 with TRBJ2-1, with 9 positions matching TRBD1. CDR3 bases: TGTGCCAGCAGCTTAATCAGCGGGACAGGGAAAGAGCAGTTCTTC. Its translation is CASSLISGTGKEQFF. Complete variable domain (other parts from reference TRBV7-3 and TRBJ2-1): GAGVSQTPSNKVTEKGKYVELRCDPISGHTALYWYRQSLGQGPEFLIYFQGTGAADDSGLPNDRFFAVRPEGSVSTLKIQRTERGDSAVYLCASSLISGTGKEQFFGPGTRLTVL.